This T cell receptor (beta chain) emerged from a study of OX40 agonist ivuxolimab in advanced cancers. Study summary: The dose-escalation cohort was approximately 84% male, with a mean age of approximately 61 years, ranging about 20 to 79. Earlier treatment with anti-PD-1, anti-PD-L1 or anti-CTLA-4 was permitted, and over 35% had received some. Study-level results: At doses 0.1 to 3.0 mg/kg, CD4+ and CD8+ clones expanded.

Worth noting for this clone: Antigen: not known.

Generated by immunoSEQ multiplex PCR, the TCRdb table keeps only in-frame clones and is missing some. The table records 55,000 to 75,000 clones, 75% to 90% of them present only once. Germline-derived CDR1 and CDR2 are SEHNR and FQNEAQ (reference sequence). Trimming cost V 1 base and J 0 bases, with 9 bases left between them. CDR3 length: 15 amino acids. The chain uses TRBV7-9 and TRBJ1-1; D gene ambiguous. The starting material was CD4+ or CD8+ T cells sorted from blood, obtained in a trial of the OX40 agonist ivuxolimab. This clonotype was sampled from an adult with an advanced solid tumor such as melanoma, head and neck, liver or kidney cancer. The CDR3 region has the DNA TGTGCCAGCAGCTTAGAAAAGACTCTGAACACTGAAGCTTTCTTT. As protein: CASSLEKTLNTEAFF.